This T cell receptor (beta chain) was recovered during a study of shared clonotypes between healthy human individuals (dated by TCRdb to the early 2020s). A note on the overall study: The cohort included a few men and two women between 18 and 49 years of age. To estimate repertoire size and how much clonotype sharing occurs between individuals, the study deeply sequenced the blood TCR repertoires of several healthy adults. To increase sequencing depth and limit assay-specific biases, different laboratories used diverse techniques to prepare libraries and sequence TCR repertoires. Leukapheresis yielded between about 0.85 and 10 billion PBMCs per donor. For each donor, three plates each were used for CD4 naive and CD4 memory, two plates were used for CD8 naive, and one plate was used for CD8 memory. Overall study results and their limits: Based on pairwise subsampling, the degree of clonotype sharing among donors was expected to be affected by sequencing depth. The genetic and exposure-history diversity represented was limited by the small number of donors. Sampling was restricted to blood, and TCR repertoires in tissues likely differ from the TCR repertoires found in blood. Higher generation probabilities were observed for clonotypes shared by all four sorted-subset donors than for non-shared clonotypes. Across four donors, 5% to 6% of naive CD4, roughly 3.5% of naive CD8, 2.3% of memory CD4, and approximately 0.4% of memory CD8 clonotypes were shared. Incomplete sequencing was indicated by rarefaction of sorted-subset datasets, despite the large sequencing depth. Naive subsets generally had larger estimated clonotype richness than memory subsets.

Donors were healthy HIV-negative adults with no recently reported acute infections or vaccinations. Every donor was a Caucasian adult residing in Nashville, Tennessee, USA. CD4+ T cells were enriched through magnetic negative selection, after which naive cells were positively selected on CD45RA and the remaining negative fraction served as the memory subset. Blood was collected by leukapheresis, and PBMCs were isolated by Ficoll-Histopaque density gradient centrifugation and then cryopreserved in liquid nitrogen vapor phase. Analytical flow cytometry was used to check the purity and quantity of each magnetically sorted T cell population. From each sorted fraction, genomic DNA was isolated and quantified by UV absorbance on a Nanodrop 2000c. Details on this clone: Its cognate antigen has yet to be identified. No clone much larger than this one lies a single base away; base qualities are absent.

From the cysteine through the phenylalanine, the CDR3 covers 18 amino acids. Here the CDR3 DNA is all that survives: 54 bases in frame from base 1. V is reduced by 4 bases and J by 0 bases, leaving a spacing of 20 bases between them. Based on the germline V gene, the CDR1 and CDR2 sequences are SGDLS and YYNGEE. Using the deep immunoSEQ assay, TCR CDR3 regions were amplified from genomic DNA by multiplex PCR. Extracted genomic DNA from each cell subset was distributed evenly across all wells of several immunoSEQ 96-well plates, and each plate was treated as a replicate. For sorted subsets, each replicate PCR was loaded with approximately 0.2 ug genomic DNA, equivalent to some 27,000 T cell genomes. Purified libraries were quantified with a Qubit 3.0 fluorometer, sized on a Bioanalyzer 2100, and re-quantified with the KAPA Library Quantification kit. Each immunoSEQ 96-well plate was sequenced on its own single-read 150-cycle Illumina NextSeq 550 flow cell. As for how the authors treated the data: Because the immunoSEQ output included only junctional sequences and no quality scores, the filtering could not be the same as the filtering used for full-length reads. To assign V/J genes and CDR3, sequences were annotated against IMGT germline references using PyIR, a Python wrapper for IgBLAST v1.9. Reads were filtered out if the reads had weak V/J assignments (E-value above 1e-6), no CDR3, stop codons, out-of-frame junctions, or ambiguous translated residues. V3J clonotypes were defined by identical inferred V gene, J gene, and CDR3 amino acid sequence. Percentage overlap between repertoires was calculated by dividing the number of shared unique clonotypes by the size of the smaller repertoire. Richness of each repertoire was evaluated using RTK rarefaction, the Chao1 estimator, and Recon v2.1 estimates of unobserved clonotypes. OLGA was used to compute generation probabilities for all TCRbeta clonotypes that the gDNA method yielded from a few donors. In TCRdb, the immuneACCESS table is reduced to in-frame sequences with V and J assigned. These tables do not hold every clone; where another copy was compared, an unresolved V gene accounts for under half, and the others remain unexplained. D and trimming come from the DNA, and the V and J calls and clone size come from that table. The sample has over 2 million clones on record, 92% of them singletons. Clones ranked in the top ten supply approximately 0.4% of the sample.

The TCR originated in a young man in good health. Some clones in this sample may be carry-over from other donors' samples. The V and J segments used are TRBV9 and TRBJ2-1; the D segment could be TRBD2, given 6 matching bases. The material sequenced was naive CD4+ T cells from PBMCs. Interpreted using the paper, the cell subset or site label stands for: CD45RA+ positively selected. The DNA sequence reads TGTGCCAGCAGCAGGGGACTCCCAGACACCGGCTCCTACAATGAGCAGTTCTTC. The translation is CASSRGLPDTGSYNEQFF. Here the CDR3 is joined to the reference TRBV9 and TRBJ2-1 genes, and the full variable domain is: DSGVTQTPKHLITATGQRVTLRCSPRSGDLSVYWYQQSLDQGLQFLIQYYNGEERAKGNILERFSAQQFPDLHSELNLSSLELGDSALYFCASSRGLPDTGSYNEQFFGPGTRLTVL.